The sequence of this T cell receptor (beta chain) was determined in a study of CD8+ T cells in alopecia areata. About the research overall: Tofacitinib therapy lasting 6 to 18 months was followed by 6 months off drug. Findings of the study overall: Possibly as an HLA-related effect, TCR sharing across patients appeared less clear than in mice.

This CDR3 contains 13 residues. The V gene's germline CDR1 is SQVTM and CDR2 ANQGSEA. The sample's treatment: oral pan-JAK inhibitor, 5-10 mg twice daily. Alopecia areata patients had lesional scalp punch biopsies and peripheral blood taken from them. Extraction and reverse transcription of RNA yielded cDNA as the sequencing template. Libraries were prepared by immunoSEQ multiplex PCR; TCRdb keeps only in-frame clonotypes and omits some of them. The sample contains 180,000 or so clones, around 49% of which appear only once. Note on this clone: As yet, its antigen is unknown.

The V gene is TRBV29-1, the J gene TRBJ2-5; 7 bases are shared with TRBD1. The J call may be in error: the DNA end matches TRBJ2-7 better. The sample here was CD8+ T cells sorted from blood, taken at week 52, from a patient treated with tofacitinib. This clonotype originated in a human donor with alopecia areata. The CDR3 region has the DNA TGCAGCGTCTTGACAGGGAGCTCCTACGAGCAGTACTTC. It yields the protein CSVLTGSSYEQYF.